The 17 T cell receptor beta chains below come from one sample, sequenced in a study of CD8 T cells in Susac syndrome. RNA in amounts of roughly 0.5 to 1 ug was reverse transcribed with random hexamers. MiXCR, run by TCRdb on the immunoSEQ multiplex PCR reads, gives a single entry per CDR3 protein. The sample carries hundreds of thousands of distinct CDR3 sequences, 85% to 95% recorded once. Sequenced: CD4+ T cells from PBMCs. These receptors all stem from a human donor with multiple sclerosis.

CDR3 sequence: CASSIIGADYGYTF. The CDR3 DNA is TGTGCCAGTAGTATTATCGGGGCGGACTATGGCTACACCTTC. The J gene is TRBJ1-2, the V gene TRBV19; possibly TRBD1 for D (5 bases). The V gene's germline CDR1 is LNHDA and CDR2 SQIVND (reference sequence). The CDR3 has 14 amino acids. The V gene lost 3 bases and the J gene lost 3 bases, with 11 bases spanning the gap. The full variable domain, completed using reference TRBV19 and TRBJ1-2, is DGGITQSPKYLFRKEGQNVTLSCEQNLNHDAMYWYRQDPGQGLRLIYYSQIVNDFQKGDIAEGYSVSREKKESFPLTVTSAQKNPTAFYLCASSIIGADYGYTFGSGTRLTVV.

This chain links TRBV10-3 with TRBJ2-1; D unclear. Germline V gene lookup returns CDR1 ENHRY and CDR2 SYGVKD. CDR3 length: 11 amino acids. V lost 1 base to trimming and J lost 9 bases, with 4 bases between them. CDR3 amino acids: CAISEFSEQFF. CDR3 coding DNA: TGTGCCATCAGTGAGTTTAGTGAGCAGTTCTTC.

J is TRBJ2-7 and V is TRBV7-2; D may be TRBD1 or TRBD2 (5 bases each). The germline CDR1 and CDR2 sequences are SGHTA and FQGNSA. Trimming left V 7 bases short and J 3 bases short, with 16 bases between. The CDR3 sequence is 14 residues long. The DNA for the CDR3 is TGTGCCAGCACCCAACCGATTGGGGGCTACGAGCAGTACTTC. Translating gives CASTQPIGGYEQYF.

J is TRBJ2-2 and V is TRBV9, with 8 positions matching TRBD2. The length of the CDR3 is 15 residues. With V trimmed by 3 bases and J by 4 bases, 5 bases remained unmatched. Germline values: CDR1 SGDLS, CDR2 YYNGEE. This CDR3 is CASSEGTRFTGELFF. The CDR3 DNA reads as TGTGCCAGCAGCGAGGGGACTAGATTCACCGGGGAGCTGTTTTTT.

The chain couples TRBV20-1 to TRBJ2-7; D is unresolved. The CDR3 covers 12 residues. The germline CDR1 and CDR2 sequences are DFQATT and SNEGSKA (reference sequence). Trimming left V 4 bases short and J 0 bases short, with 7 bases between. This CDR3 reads CSAIPGSYEQYF. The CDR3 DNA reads TGCAGTGCTATTCCGGGCTCCTACGAGCAGTACTTC.

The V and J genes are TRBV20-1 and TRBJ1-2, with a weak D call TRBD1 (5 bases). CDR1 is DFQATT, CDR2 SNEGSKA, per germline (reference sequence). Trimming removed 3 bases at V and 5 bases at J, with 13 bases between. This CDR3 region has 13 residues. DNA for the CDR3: TGCAGTGCTAGGAGGGGTGGAGAGTATGGCTACACCTTC. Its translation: CSARRGGEYGYTF.

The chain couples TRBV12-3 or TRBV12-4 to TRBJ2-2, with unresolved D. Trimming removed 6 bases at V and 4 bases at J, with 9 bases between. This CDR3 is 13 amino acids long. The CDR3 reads CASSIAATGELFF. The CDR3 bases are TGTGCCAGCAGCATCGCCGCCACCGGGGAGCTGTTTTTT.

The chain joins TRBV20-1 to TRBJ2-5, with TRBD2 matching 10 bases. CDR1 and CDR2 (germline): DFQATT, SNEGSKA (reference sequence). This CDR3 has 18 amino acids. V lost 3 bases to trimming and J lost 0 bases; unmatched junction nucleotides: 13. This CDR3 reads CSASPLLLAGANQETQYF. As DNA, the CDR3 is TGCAGTGCTAGTCCGCTCCTCCTAGCGGGGGCCAACCAAGAGACCCAGTACTTC.

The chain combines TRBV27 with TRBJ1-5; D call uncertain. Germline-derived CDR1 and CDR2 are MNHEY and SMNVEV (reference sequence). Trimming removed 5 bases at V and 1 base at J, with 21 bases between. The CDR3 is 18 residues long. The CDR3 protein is CASSQRLGPGGSNQPQHF. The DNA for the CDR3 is TGTGCCAGCAGTCAACGCTTGGGCCCGGGAGGGAGCAATCAGCCCCAGCATTTT.

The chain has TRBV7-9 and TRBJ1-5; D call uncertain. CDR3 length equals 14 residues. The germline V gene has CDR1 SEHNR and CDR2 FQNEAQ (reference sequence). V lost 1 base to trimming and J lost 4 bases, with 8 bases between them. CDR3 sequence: CASSLDIQNQPQHF. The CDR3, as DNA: TGTGCCAGCAGCTTAGACATCCAAAATCAGCCCCAGCATTTT.

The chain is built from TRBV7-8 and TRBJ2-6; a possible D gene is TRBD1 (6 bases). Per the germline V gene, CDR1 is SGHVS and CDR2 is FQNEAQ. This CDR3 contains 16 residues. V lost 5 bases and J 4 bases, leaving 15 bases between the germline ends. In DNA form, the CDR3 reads TGTGCCAGCAGCAGTCAGGGGACCGCCGGGGCCAACGTCCTGACTTTC. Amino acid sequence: CASSSQGTAGANVLTF.

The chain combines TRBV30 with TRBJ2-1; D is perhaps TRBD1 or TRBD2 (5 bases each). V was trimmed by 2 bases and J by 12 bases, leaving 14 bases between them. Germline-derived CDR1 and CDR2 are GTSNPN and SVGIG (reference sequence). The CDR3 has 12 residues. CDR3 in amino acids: CAWSTRVGGQFF. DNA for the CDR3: TGTGCCTGGAGTACTAGGGTTGGGGGGCAGTTCTTC.

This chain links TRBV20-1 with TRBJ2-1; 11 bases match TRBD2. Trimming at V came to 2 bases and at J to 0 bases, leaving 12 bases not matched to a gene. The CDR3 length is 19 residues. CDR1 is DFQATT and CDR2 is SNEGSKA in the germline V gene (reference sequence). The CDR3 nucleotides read TGCAGTGCTAGACGACCGGGACTAGCGGCCTTGAGCTCCTACAATGAGCAGTTCTTC. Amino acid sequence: CSARRPGLAALSSYNEQFF.

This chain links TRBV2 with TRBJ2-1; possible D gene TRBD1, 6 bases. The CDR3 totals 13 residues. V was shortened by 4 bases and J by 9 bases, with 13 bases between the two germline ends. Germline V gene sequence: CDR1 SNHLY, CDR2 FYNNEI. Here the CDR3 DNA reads TGTGCCAGCAGTGTTCAGGGGACGGGTGAGCAGTTCTTC. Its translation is CASSVQGTGEQFF.

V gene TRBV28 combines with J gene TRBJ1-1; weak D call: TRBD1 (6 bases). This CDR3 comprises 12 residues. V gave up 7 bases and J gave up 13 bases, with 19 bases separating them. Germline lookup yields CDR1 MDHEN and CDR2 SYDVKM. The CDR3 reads CASNTSPGAVFF. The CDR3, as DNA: TGTGCCAGCAATACTTCCCCAGGGGCGGTTTTCTTT.

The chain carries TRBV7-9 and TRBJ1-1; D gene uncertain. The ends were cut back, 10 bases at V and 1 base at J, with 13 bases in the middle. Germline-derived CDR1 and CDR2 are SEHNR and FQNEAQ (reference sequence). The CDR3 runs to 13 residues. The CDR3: CATTRAGNTEAFF. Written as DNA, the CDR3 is TGTGCCACAACCCGGGCAGGGAACACTGAAGCTTTCTTT.

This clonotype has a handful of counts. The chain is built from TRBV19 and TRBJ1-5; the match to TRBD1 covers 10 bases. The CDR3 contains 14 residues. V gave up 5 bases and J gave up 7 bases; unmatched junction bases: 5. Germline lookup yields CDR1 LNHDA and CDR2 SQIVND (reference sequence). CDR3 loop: CASSLTGGGQPQHF. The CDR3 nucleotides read TGTGCCAGTAGTCTGACAGGGGGCGGCCAGCCCCAGCATTTT.